This passage covers 14 T cell receptor beta chains from one sample sequenced in a study of vaccination effects on CD4 cells after COVID-19. Antigen specificity for these receptors is unknown. Method: immunoSEQ multiplex PCR; TCRdb's copy keeps in-frame clones and lacks some. Found here are under 9,000 clones, 65% to 85% of them singletons; the top ten hold around 13%. Sequencing followed a ViraFEST assay step that expanded antigen-specific CD4+ T cells with viral peptide pools. Isolation of CD4+ T cells took place after ten to eleven days of culture. The specimen comprised CD4+ T cells from PBMCs cultured with HCoV-229E spike peptides, sampled before COVID-19 vaccination. These receptors all stem from a human donor who received a COVID-19 vaccine.

This clone was seen just once. This chain connects TRBV3-1 (or the pseudogene TRBV3-2) to TRBJ1-1; D not certain. Germline V lookup: CDR1 LGHDT, CDR2 YNNKEL (reference sequence). The CDR3 length is 14 residues. Trimming cost V 3 bases and J 0 bases, with 8 bases left between them. DNA for the CDR3: TGTGCCAGCAGCCACCTTGCGGTGAACACTGAAGCTTTCTTT. Protein: CASSHLAVNTEAFF.

This chain links TRBV6-5 with TRBJ1-5, with a possible D match to TRBD1 (6 bases). V lost 6 bases to trimming and J lost 4 bases, with 16 bases between them. Germline V gene sequence: CDR1 MNHEY, CDR2 SVGAGI. The CDR3 loop spans 15 amino acids. The CDR3 coding sequence is TGTGCCAGCAGGAATCGGGGGGCCGGGAATCAGCCCCAGCATTTT. Translated: CASRNRGAGNQPQHF.

In its sample, this clone was seen a few times. This sequence joins TRBV6-5 and TRBJ1-1; maybe TRBD1 (6 bases). CDR1 MNHEY and CDR2 SVGAGI come from the germline V gene. This CDR3 is built from 14 residues. Trimming shortened V by 6 bases and J by 6 bases, and 17 bases separated the two germline ends. In DNA form, the CDR3 reads TGTGCCAGCAGCCTTTCGGGGGGGCGCGCTGAAGCTTTCTTT. This encodes CASSLSGGRAEAFF.

The chain couples TRBV19 to TRBJ2-7, with a possible D match to TRBD2 (6 bases). The germline V gene encodes CDR1 LNHDA and CDR2 SQIVND (reference sequence). The CDR3 has 13 residues. Trimming shortened V by 4 bases and J by 4 bases, and 11 bases separated the two germline ends. The CDR3 DNA reads as TGTGCCAGTAGTACGGGAGCTCCGTACGAGCAGTACTTC. It is translated as CASSTGAPYEQYF.

This chain joins TRBV18 and TRBJ1-4; TRBD1 matches at 8 bases. CDR3 length: 16 amino acids. Per the germline V gene, CDR1 is KGHSH and CDR2 is LQKENI. The junction had 13 bases not matched to a gene; V was cut back by 3 bases and J by 10 bases. CDR3 DNA sequence: TGTGCCAGCTCACCCTCGGACAGGGCCTTGGATGGAAAACTGTTTTTT. As protein: CASSPSDRALDGKLFF.

The chain has TRBV5-1 and TRBJ1-1; D is undetermined. The germline V gene encodes CDR1 SGHRS and CDR2 YFSETQ. V was shortened by 6 bases and J by 5 bases, with 20 bases between the two germline ends. This CDR3 has 15 amino acids. CDR3 amino acids: CASTKGTGFGTEAFF. In DNA, the CDR3 is TGCGCCAGCACTAAGGGAACGGGATTCGGGACTGAAGCTTTCTTT.

This clone was recorded a few times. V usage is TRBV19 and J usage is TRBJ1-5, with D possibly TRBD1 on 5 matching bases. This CDR3 is built from 14 residues. Trimming pared 9 bases from V and 3 bases from J, leaving 15 bases between. The germline V gene has CDR1 LNHDA and CDR2 SQIVND (reference sequence). The CDR3 region is CASRSRDPNQPQHF. Written as DNA, the CDR3 is TGTGCCAGCCGGTCCAGGGATCCCAATCAGCCCCAGCATTTT.

This clone occurred a few times. The gene calls are TRBV4-1 and TRBJ2-3; tentatively, D is TRBD2 (6 bases). Trimming cost V 3 bases and J 2 bases, with 15 bases left between them. Germline V CDR1 and CDR2: MGHRA, YSYEKL. The CDR3 extends over 16 amino acids. The CDR3, as DNA: TGCGCCAGCAGCCAGGGCCTTCTAGCGTACACAGATACGCAGTATTTT. This encodes CASSQGLLAYTDTQYF.

The chain uses TRBV10-1 and TRBJ2-7; D uncertain. Deletions cut 3 bases from V and 3 bases from J, with 6 bases between. Germline-derived CDR1 and CDR2 are WNHNN and SYGVQD (reference sequence). CDR3 length: 12 amino acids. This CDR3 is CASSDGGYEQYF. CDR3 in DNA: TGCGCCAGCAGTGACGGTGGCTACGAGCAGTACTTC.

This chain joins TRBV25-1 and TRBJ2-6; possibly TRBD1 or TRBD2 for D (5 bases each). V lost 3 bases and J lost 1, with 7 bases in between. Germline V gives CDR1 MGHDK, CDR2 SYGVNS. This CDR3 is 15 amino acids long. CDR3 amino acids: CASSDWGSGANVLTF. DNA of the CDR3: TGTGCCAGCAGTGATTGGGGGTCTGGGGCCAACGTCCTGACTTTC.

V is TRBV28 and J is TRBJ1-5; TRBD1 is a possible D gene (6 bases). CDR3 length equals 15 residues. Germline CDR1 is MDHEN and CDR2 is SYDVKM. V was clipped by 2 bases and J by 3 bases, with 11 bases between them. CDR3 in amino acids: CASSLLTGNNQPQHF. CDR3 in DNA: TGTGCCAGCAGTTTACTCACAGGGAACAATCAGCCCCAGCATTTT.

The chain joins TRBV25-1 to TRBJ2-2, with a weak D call TRBD2 (6 bases). Germline V lookup: CDR1 MGHDK, CDR2 SYGVNS. The CDR3 is 15 residues long. V was trimmed by 5 bases and J by 5 bases, leaving 15 bases between them. As DNA, the CDR3 is TGTGCCAGCAGTAACCCCGGGAGCCGAACCGGGGAGCTGTTTTTT. The encoded protein is CASSNPGSRTGELFF.

V usage is TRBV18 and J usage is TRBJ2-5; a weak D match, TRBD1 (7 bases). With 1 base removed from V and 2 bases from J, the gap between germline ends came to 11 bases. The CDR3 totals 15 residues. Per the germline V gene, CDR1 is KGHSH and CDR2 is LQKENI. The CDR3: CASSPRQGGQETQYF. The CDR3 DNA reads TGTGCCAGCTCACCACGGCAGGGGGGACAAGAGACCCAGTACTTC.

V and J are TRBV19 and TRBJ1-2; the D is unclear. The CDR3 contains 12 residues. Germline V gives CDR1 LNHDA, CDR2 SQIVND (reference sequence). V lost 3 bases, J lost 3 bases, and 5 bases lay in between. CDR3 nucleotides: TGTGCCAGTAGTATTTCGGACTATGGCTACACCTTC. Its translation is CASSISDYGYTF.